These 23 T cell receptor beta chains originate from one sample sequenced in a study of PD-1 blockade in classical Hodgkin lymphoma. The protocol was immunoSEQ multiplex PCR, while the TCRdb copy is restricted to in-frame clones and leaves out a portion. This sample has 14,000 or so clones, with more than 75% found just once. Every single patient, without exception, relapsed after autologous stem cell transplantation, and brentuximab vedotin exposure varied. Sequenced here: peripheral blood mononuclear cells (PBMCs), sampled at baseline. The receptor source for this set is a human donor with classical Hodgkin lymphoma.

This chain links TRBV7-8 with TRBJ1-1; TRBD1 matches 9 bases. The CDR3 loop spans 19 amino acids. CDR1 is SGHVS and CDR2 is FQNEAQ in the germline V gene. J lost 4 bases, V lost 3 bases, and 18 bases had no gene match. CDR3 sequence (DNA): TGTGCCAGCAGCTTGTACTCCTCCGGGACAGGGTTCGGGGGCACTGAAGCTTTCTTT. Residues: CASSLYSSGTGFGGTEAFF.

The chain recombines TRBV7-9 with TRBJ2-1, with 7 bases matching TRBD2. Germline lookup yields CDR1 SEHNR and CDR2 FQNEAQ (reference sequence). The CDR3 has 18 amino acids. With V trimmed by 2 bases and J by 1 base, 11 bases remained unmatched. The CDR3 region has the DNA TGTGCCAGCAGCTTACCCCCTCGACTAGCAGGGTCCTACAATGAGCAGTTCTTC. Encoded protein: CASSLPPRLAGSYNEQFF.

The chain carries TRBV6-6 and TRBJ2-6; D call uncertain. V dropped 2 bases and J dropped 2 bases, with 4 bases sitting between them. The CDR3 totals 14 residues. CDR1 and CDR2 from the germline V gene are MNHNY and SVGAGI (reference sequence). CDR3 protein: CASSYRAGANVLTF. The CDR3 nucleotides read TGTGCCAGCAGTTACAGGGCTGGGGCCAACGTCCTGACTTTC.

The rearrangement links TRBV10-3 to TRBJ1-1; 8 bases match TRBD1. Germline V gene lookup returns CDR1 ENHRY and CDR2 SYGVKD. The V gene end was trimmed by 10 bases and the J gene end by 1 base; junction bases not matched to a gene: 8. This CDR3 is built from 14 residues. The CDR3 sequence: CATRTGQENTEAFF. The CDR3 DNA is TGTGCCACCAGGACGGGACAGGAGAACACTGAAGCTTTCTTT.

This clone was seen only once. The V call is TRBV7-2, the J call TRBJ1-5; D is undetermined. Between the trimmed V and J ends, which lost 5 bases and 6 bases, there was a span of 14 bases. This CDR3 has 14 residues. Germline CDR1 SGHTA, CDR2 FQGNSA. CDR3 loop: CASSISPMGQPQHF. The CDR3 DNA reads TGTGCCAGCAGCATAAGCCCCATGGGTCAGCCCCAGCATTTT. Together with reference TRBV7-2 and TRBJ1-5, the CDR3 gives the full variable domain: GAGVSQSPSNKVTEKGKDVELRCDPISGHTALYWYRQSLGQGLEFLIYFQGNSAPDKSGLPSDRFSAERTGGSVSTLTIQRTQQEDSAVYLCASSISPMGQPQHFGDGTRLSIL.

This clone was recorded only once. The gene calls are TRBV4-3 and TRBJ1-2; no firm D call. Germline V lookup: CDR1 LGHNA, CDR2 YSLEER. Trimming shortened V by 0 bases and J by 5 bases, and 10 bases separated the two germline ends. The CDR3 extends over 14 amino acids. CDR3 DNA: TGCGCCAGCAGCCAAGATTTACAGACTTATGGCTACACCTTC. Its protein product is CASSQDLQTYGYTF.

The chain has TRBV5-5 and TRBJ1-5, with 9 bases matching TRBD1. Germline assignment: CDR1 SGHKS and CDR2 YYEKEE (reference sequence). V gave up 4 bases and J gave up 2 bases; unmatched junction bases: 10. CDR3 length equals 17 residues. CDR3 nucleotide sequence: TGTGCCAGCAGCGGCACAGGGGGCTCATTAGGCAATCAGCCCCAGCATTTT. This gives the protein CASSGTGGSLGNQPQHF.

V is TRBV15 and J is TRBJ2-7; 8 positions match TRBD1. This CDR3 has 17 residues. The J segment lost 6 bases and the V segment lost 5 bases, leaving 18 bases of the junction unmatched. Germline V gene sequence: CDR1 LNHNV, CDR2 YYDKDF (reference sequence). CDR3 loop: CATSGPRQGSMIGEQYF. The CDR3 DNA reads TGTGCCACCAGCGGGCCGAGACAGGGGAGTATGATTGGCGAGCAGTACTTC.

This clone was found once. V gene TRBV7-9 combines with J gene TRBJ1-5; D ambiguous. Germline CDR1 SEHNR, CDR2 FQNEAQ (reference sequence). This CDR3 region has 16 residues. The ends were cut back, 1 base at V and 1 base at J, with 11 bases in the middle. CDR3 protein: CASSLDPGRSNQPQHF. The CDR3 coding sequence is TGTGCCAGCAGCTTAGATCCGGGAAGAAGCAATCAGCCCCAGCATTTT.

This clone was recorded only once. This rearrangement joins TRBV5-4 to TRBJ2-1; D may be TRBD2 (7 bases). Per germline, CDR1 SGHNT and CDR2 YYREEE (reference sequence). This CDR3 is 16 amino acids long. Trimming shortened V by 5 bases and J by 0 bases, and 15 bases separated the two germline ends. This chain's CDR3 is CASRHRGGSSYNEQFF. The CDR3 nucleotides are TGTGCCAGCAGACATAGGGGGGGGAGCTCCTACAATGAGCAGTTCTTC.

Judged by abundance, this clone is large. The chain uses TRBV4-1 and TRBJ2-5, with D possibly being TRBD2 (6 bases). Germline CDR1 and CDR2: MGHRA and YSYEKL. The V end lost 5 bases, the J end lost 1 base, and 29 bases lay between the germline ends. The CDR3 loop spans 20 amino acids. CDR3 amino acids: CASSYHRAGGTIFVQETQYF. The CDR3 DNA is TGCGCCAGCAGCTACCACCGGGCCGGGGGAACGATTTTCGTCCAAGAGACCCAGTACTTC.

The V gene is TRBV12-2, the J gene TRBJ1-5; the table's D call, TRBD1, has no DNA check behind it. TRBV12-2 is a documented pseudogene. The CDR3 spans 17 residues. The CDR3 sequence is CASRLSCRTGAYQPQHF. The CDR3 DNA reads TGTGCAAGTCGCTTATCTTGTCGGACAGGGGCATATCAGCCCCAGCATTTT.

The chain couples TRBV18 to TRBJ2-2, with D perhaps given as TRBD1 or TRBD2 (5 bases each). Trimming cost V 3 bases and J 1 base, with 12 bases left between them. Germline-derived CDR1 and CDR2 are KGHSH and LQKENI. CDR3 length equals 16 residues. CDR3 residues: CASSPVGTGNTGELFF. In nucleotides, the CDR3 is TGTGCCAGCTCACCTGTGGGGACGGGGAACACCGGGGAGCTGTTTTTT.

V gene TRBV19 combines with J gene TRBJ1-4, with 10 bases aligning to TRBD1. Germline V lookup: CDR1 LNHDA, CDR2 SQIVND (reference sequence). The CDR3 consists of 13 residues. V lost 8 bases and J lost 5; bases outside the gene matches: 2. Written as DNA, the CDR3 is TGTGCCAGTCGGACAGGGGGAAATGAAAAACTGTTTTTT. This codes for CASRTGGNEKLFF.

The J gene is TRBJ2-1, the V gene TRBV13; 11 bases are shared with TRBD2. Trimming took 2 bases from V and 3 from J; bases not matched to a gene: 3. In germline, CDR1 is PRHDT, CDR2 FYEKMQ (reference sequence). This CDR3 has 16 amino acids. CDR3 nucleotides: TGTGCCAGCAGCTTACTAGCGGGGGGCTTCTACAATGAGCAGTTCTTC. This gives the protein CASSLLAGGFYNEQFF.

In regard to this clone: At one end, the junction sequence differs from germline, possibly due to a read error. The chain uses TRBV6-1 and TRBJ1-2, with TRBD1 matching over 9 bases. From germline, CDR1 is MNHNS and CDR2 SASEGT. The CDR3 spans 14 residues. The CDR3 DNA reads TGTGCCAGCAGGGAAGGGACAGGGAGAGGGGGCTACACCTTC. The encoded protein is CASREGTGRGGYTF.

The chain links TRBV7-6 to TRBJ2-1, with 12 bases that match TRBD2. Losses at the gene ends were 1 base for V and 15 bases for J; bases not matched to a gene: 10. Germline V lookup: CDR1 SGHVS, CDR2 FNYEAQ. The CDR3 is 15 amino acids. CDR3 in amino acids: CASSLETSGGFGPFF. DNA for the CDR3: TGTGCCAGCAGCTTAGAGACTAGCGGGGGCTTCGGTCCGTTCTTC.

The J gene is TRBJ1-6, the V gene TRBV11-2; the match to TRBD1 covers 7 bases. V dropped 0 bases and J dropped 9; count of bases not matched to a gene: 5. The germline V gene has CDR1 SGHAT and CDR2 FQNNGV. The CDR3 consists of 15 residues. CDR3 DNA sequence: TGTGCCAGCAGCTTAGAGCCAGGGGGGGTTTCACCCCTCCACTTT. Translation gives CASSLEPGGVSPLHF.

V usage is TRBV5-4 and J usage is TRBJ1-2; TRBD1 matches at 7 bases. CDR1 and CDR2 from the germline V gene are SGHNT and YYREEE (reference sequence). V lost 0 bases and J lost 14; bases outside the gene matches: 10. The CDR3 is 13 residues long. CDR3 amino acids: CASSLAGQATSTF. Here the CDR3 DNA reads TGTGCCAGCAGCTTGGCTGGACAGGCGACTAGTACCTTC.

This rearrangement joins TRBV5-1 to TRBJ2-1, with TRBD2 matching 11 bases. Germline V gene lookup returns CDR1 SGHRS and CDR2 YFSETQ. V trimming: 4 bases; J trimming: 2 bases; junction bases outside the gene matches: 11. The CDR3 is 18 residues long. The CDR3 region has the DNA TGCGCCAGCAGCACCGGACGTACTAGCGGGGGAACCTACAATGAGCAGTTCTTC. Residues: CASSTGRTSGGTYNEQFF.

The chain is built from TRBV7-3 and TRBJ2-7, with D unclear. V lost 6 bases and J 6 bases, leaving 15 bases between the germline ends. CDR1 is SGHTA, CDR2 FQGTGA, per germline. The CDR3 sequence is 13 residues long. CDR3 region: CASSSTNSPEQYF. The CDR3, as DNA: TGTGCCAGCAGTTCGACGAACTCCCCCGAGCAGTACTTC.

The chain joins TRBV19 to TRBJ2-5; D perhaps matches TRBD2 (5 bases). CDR3 size: 13 residues. In germline, CDR1 is LNHDA, CDR2 SQIVND (reference sequence). V was cut by 3 bases and J by 5 bases, with 10 bases left in between. The CDR3 is CASSIGVRETQYF. DNA for the CDR3: TGTGCCAGTAGTATCGGGGTCCGGGAGACCCAGTACTTC.

The J gene is TRBJ2-2, the V gene TRBV2, with D perhaps given as TRBD1 or TRBD2 (5 bases each). V was shortened by 8 bases and J by 6 bases, with 10 bases between the two germline ends. CDR1 is SNHLY and CDR2 is FYNNEI in the germline V gene. This CDR3 is built from 12 residues. The CDR3 here is CASGDRPGELFF. CDR3 in DNA: TGTGCCAGCGGGGACCGCCCCGGGGAGCTGTTTTTT.